This TCR beta chain was captured by sequencing in a study of identical twins. Study results and caveats: Among out-of-frame alpha sequences shared by twins, low generation probability occurred in excess.

From the 5' RACE reads, TCRdb called clonotypes with MiXCR, one entry per CDR3 protein. The sample lists 500,000 to 650,000 distinct CDR3 sequences; about a fifth were seen once. In regard to this clonotype: The antigen remains unidentified.

This CDR3 has 15 amino acids. The V and J ends lost 0 bases and 4 bases respectively, with 10 bases between them. Germline V lookup: CDR1 LGHDT, CDR2 YNNKEL (reference sequence). These records were also assigned to another study, of yellow fever vaccine responses in identical twins.

The genes are TRBV3-1 and TRBJ2-1; D may be TRBD2 (5 bases). The sample comprised CD4+ T cells sorted from blood. This TCR derives from a young woman in good health. CDR3 amino acids: CASSQDEGNYNEQFF. The CDR3 DNA follows: TGTGCCAGCAGCCAAGATGAGGGAAATTACAATGAGCAGTTCTTC.